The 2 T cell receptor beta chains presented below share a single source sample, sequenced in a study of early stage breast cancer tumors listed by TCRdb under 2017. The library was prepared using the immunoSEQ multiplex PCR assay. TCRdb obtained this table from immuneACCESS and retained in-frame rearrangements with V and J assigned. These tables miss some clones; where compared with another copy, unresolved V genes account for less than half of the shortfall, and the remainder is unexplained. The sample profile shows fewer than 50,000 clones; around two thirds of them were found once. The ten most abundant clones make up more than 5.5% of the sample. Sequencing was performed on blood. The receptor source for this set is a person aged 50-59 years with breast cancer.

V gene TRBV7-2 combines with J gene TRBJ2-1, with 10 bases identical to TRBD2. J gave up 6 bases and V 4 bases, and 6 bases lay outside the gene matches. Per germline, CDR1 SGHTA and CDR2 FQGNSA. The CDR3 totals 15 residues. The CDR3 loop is CASSWSGGAPNEQFF. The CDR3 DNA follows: TGTGCCAGCAGCTGGAGCGGGGGGGCCCCCAATGAGCAGTTCTTC.

CDR3 nucleotide sequence: TGTGCCAGCTCACCACCGGGACAGGTCAAAGATACGCAGTATTTT. Translated: CASSPPGQVKDTQYF. V usage is TRBV18 and J usage is TRBJ2-3; 8 bases agree with TRBD1. CDR3 length: 15 residues. J lost 5 bases, V lost 0 bases, and 4 bases had no gene match. CDR1 and CDR2 from the germline V gene are KGHSH and LQKENI.